This T cell receptor (beta chain) was recovered during a study of neurological immune-mediated disorders. As for time point: technical triplicate 1. This clonotype was observed many times. The antigen is undetermined. Synthesis of cDNA was performed by 5'RACE using 10-nucleotide random UMIs. From the 5' RACE reads, TCRdb called clonotypes with MiXCR, one entry per CDR3 protein. The sample records 30,000 to 40,000 distinct CDR3 sequences, over 8.5% being singletons. Points from the study as a whole: The absence of any CDR3 amino acid sequence shared by expanded clones across subjects suggests that repertoires were private in all groups.

The ends were cut back, 0 bases at V and 3 bases at J, with 7 bases in the middle. Looked up from germline, CDR1 is LNHNV and CDR2 is YYDKDF (reference sequence). This CDR3 region has 14 residues. This TCR was sampled from a man aged 60 to 69 with HTLV-1-associated myelopathy (HAM/TSP). Sequenced material: PBMCs. The V and J genes are TRBV15 and TRBJ2-3, with D possibly being TRBD2 (5 bases). CDR3 in DNA: TGTGCCACCAGCAGAGACCCGGGGACAGATACGCAGTATTTT. As protein: CATSRDPGTDTQYF.